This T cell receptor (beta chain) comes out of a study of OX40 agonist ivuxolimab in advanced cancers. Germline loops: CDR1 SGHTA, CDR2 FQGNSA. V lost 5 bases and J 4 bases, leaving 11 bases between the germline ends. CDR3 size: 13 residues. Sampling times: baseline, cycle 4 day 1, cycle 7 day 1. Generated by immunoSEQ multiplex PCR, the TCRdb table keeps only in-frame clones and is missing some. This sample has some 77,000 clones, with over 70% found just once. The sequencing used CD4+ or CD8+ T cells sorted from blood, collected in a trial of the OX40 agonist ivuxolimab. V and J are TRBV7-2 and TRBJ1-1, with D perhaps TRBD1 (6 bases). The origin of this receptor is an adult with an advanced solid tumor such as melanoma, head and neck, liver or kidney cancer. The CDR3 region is CASSPRGGTEAFF. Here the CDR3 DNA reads TGTGCCAGCAGCCCCCGAGGGGGCACTGAAGCTTTCTTT.